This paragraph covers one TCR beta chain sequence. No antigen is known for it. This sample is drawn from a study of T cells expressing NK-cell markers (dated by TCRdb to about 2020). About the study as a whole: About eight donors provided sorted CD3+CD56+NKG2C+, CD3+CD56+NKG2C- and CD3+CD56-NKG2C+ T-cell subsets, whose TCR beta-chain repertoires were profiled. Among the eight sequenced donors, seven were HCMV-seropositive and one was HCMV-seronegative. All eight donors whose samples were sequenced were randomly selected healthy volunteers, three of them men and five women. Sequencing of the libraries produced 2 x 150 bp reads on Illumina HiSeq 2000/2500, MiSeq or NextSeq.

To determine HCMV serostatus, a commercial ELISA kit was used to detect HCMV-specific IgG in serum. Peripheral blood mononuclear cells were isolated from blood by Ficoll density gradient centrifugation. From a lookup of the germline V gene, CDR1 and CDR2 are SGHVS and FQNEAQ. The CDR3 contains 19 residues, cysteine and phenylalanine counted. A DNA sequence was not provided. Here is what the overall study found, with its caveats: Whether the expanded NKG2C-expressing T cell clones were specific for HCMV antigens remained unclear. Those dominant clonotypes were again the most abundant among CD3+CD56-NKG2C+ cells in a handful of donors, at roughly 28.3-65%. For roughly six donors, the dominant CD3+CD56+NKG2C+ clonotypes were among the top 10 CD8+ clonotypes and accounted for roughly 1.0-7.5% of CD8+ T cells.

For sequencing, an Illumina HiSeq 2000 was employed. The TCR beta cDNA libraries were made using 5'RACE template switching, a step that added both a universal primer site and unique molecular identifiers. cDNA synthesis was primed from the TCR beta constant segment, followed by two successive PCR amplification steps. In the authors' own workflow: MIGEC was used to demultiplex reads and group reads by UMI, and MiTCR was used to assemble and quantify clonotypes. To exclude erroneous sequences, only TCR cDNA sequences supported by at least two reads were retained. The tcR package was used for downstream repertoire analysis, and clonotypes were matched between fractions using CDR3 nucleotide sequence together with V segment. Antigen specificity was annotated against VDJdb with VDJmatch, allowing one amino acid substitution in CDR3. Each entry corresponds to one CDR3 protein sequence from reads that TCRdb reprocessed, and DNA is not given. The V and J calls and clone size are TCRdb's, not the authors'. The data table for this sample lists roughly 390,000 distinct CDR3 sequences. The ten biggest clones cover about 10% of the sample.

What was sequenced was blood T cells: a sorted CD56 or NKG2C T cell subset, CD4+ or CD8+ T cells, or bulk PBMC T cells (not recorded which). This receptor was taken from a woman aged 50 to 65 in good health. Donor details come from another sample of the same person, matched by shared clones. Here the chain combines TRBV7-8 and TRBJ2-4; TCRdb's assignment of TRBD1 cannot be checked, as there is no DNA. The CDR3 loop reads CASSLQLEGWKEAKNIQYF. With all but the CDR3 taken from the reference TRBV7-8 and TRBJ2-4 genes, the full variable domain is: GAGVSQSPRYKVAKRGQDVALRCDPISGHVSLFWYQQALGQGPEFLTYFQNEAQLDKSGLPSDRFFAERPEGSVSTLKIQRTQQEDSAVYLCASSLQLEGWKEAKNIQYFGAGTRLSVL.